The 24 T cell receptor beta chains below come from one sample, sequenced in a study of molecular identifiers for immune sequencing clone quantification. MiXCR, applied by TCRdb to the PCR reads, yields one record per CDR3 protein. The table records about 40,000 distinct CDR3 sequences, about a quarter of them present only once. The sample was naive CD8+ T cells from blood, with Jurkat cell RNA spiked in. Noted subset: FACS-sorted CD8+CD4-CCR7+CD45RA+ naive T cells. The receptors come from a human donor in good health. Some libraries in this study had Jurkat cell RNA spiked in.

The chain uses TRBV2 and TRBJ2-7; TRBD1 matches at 11 bases. The J segment lost 2 bases and the V segment lost 2 bases, leaving 8 bases of the junction unmatched. The CDR3 length is 17 residues. Germline assignment: CDR1 SNHLY and CDR2 FYNNEI. Here the CDR3 DNA reads TGTGCCAGCAGTGAAAGGGGACAGGGGGTCGGAACCTACGAGCAGTACTTC. Amino acid sequence: CASSERGQGVGTYEQYF.

There are many counts of this clonotype. The chain joins TRBV7-9 to TRBJ2-3; no clear D gene. CDR3 length equals 14 residues. V was cut by 8 bases and J by 4 bases, with 16 bases left in between. Germline V CDR1 and CDR2: SEHNR, FQNEAQ (reference sequence). The CDR3 DNA is TGTGCCAGCGGCTCCCCCCTGCTCCCAGATACGCAGTATTTT. Amino acids: CASGSPLLPDTQYF.

This clonotype has at least ten counts. The chain carries TRBV28 and TRBJ2-3; D tentatively fits TRBD1 or TRBD2 (6 bases each). The V gene's germline CDR1 is MDHEN and CDR2 SYDVKM. This CDR3 comprises 16 residues. The V end was cut by 10 bases, the J end by 2 bases, with 22 bases between. The CDR3 here is CATSGGPGVNTDTQYF. In nucleotides, the CDR3 is TGTGCCACCTCCGGGGGTCCAGGGGTAAACACAGATACGCAGTATTTT.

This clonotype was observed a handful of times. The chain recombines TRBV7-9 with TRBJ2-2; TRBD1 agrees at 8 bases. The germline gives CDR1 SEHNR, CDR2 FQNEAQ (reference sequence). The trim removed 0 bases at V and 4 bases at J, leaving 4 bases unmatched. The CDR3 sequence is 16 residues long. CDR3 loop: CASSLAYQGATGELFF. The DNA for the CDR3 is TGTGCCAGCAGCTTAGCATACCAGGGGGCCACCGGGGAGCTGTTTTTT.

This clonotype was recorded at least ten times. This chain uses TRBV12-3 or TRBV12-4 with TRBJ1-5; D possibly corresponds to TRBD1 (5 bases). The CDR3 has 14 residues. V was trimmed by 2 bases and J by 7 bases, leaving 12 bases between them. The CDR3 loop is CASSLSWGEQPQHF. The CDR3 DNA reads TGTGCCAGCAGTTTAAGCTGGGGGGAACAGCCCCAGCATTTT.

The chain links TRBV14 to TRBJ2-7; weak D call: TRBD2 (6 bases). The CDR3 has 15 residues. The V end was cut by 1 base, the J end by 12 bases, with 22 bases between. Germline V gene lookup returns CDR1 SGHDN and CDR2 FVKESK. The CDR3 is CASSQAPTNGGAPYF. Written as DNA, the CDR3 is TGTGCCAGCAGCCAAGCTCCGACTAACGGCGGGGCGCCGTACTTC.

This clonotype showed up many times. This sequence joins TRBV7-9 and TRBJ2-7, with a possible D match to TRBD1 (6 bases). Per germline, CDR1 SEHNR and CDR2 FQNEAQ (reference sequence). The V and J ends lost 6 bases and 2 bases respectively, with 14 bases between them. The CDR3 totals 14 residues. The CDR3 DNA sequence: TGTGCCAGCAGTCCAGGGGCTGCGACCTACGAGCAGTACTTC. Translating gives CASSPGAATYEQYF.

This clonotype has only one observation. This chain uses TRBV20-1 with TRBJ1-1; D is undetermined. Germline loops: CDR1 DFQATT, CDR2 SNEGSKA (reference sequence). V shed 5 bases and J shed 10 bases, with 29 bases lying between them. The CDR3 sequence is 16 residues long. The CDR3 region is CSAPNPRGGPGPAAFF. CDR3 in DNA: TGCAGTGCTCCCAATCCCCGCGGCGGCCCGGGCCCTGCAGCTTTCTTT.

This clonotype was picked up many times. The chain employs TRBV4-3 and TRBJ1-2; D is unresolved. Germline lookup yields CDR1 LGHNA and CDR2 YSLEER. CDR3 size: 13 residues. V lost 0 bases to trimming and J lost 7 bases, with 9 bases between them. In DNA form, the CDR3 reads TGCGCCAGCAGCCAAGATTACGGCTCTGGCTACACCTTC. This gives the protein CASSQDYGSGYTF.

This clonotype was detected a few times. This clone may be a read error of a much larger clone one base away. The chain couples TRBV19 to TRBJ2-5; 11 bases line up with TRBD2. This CDR3 comprises 14 residues. Per germline, CDR1 LNHDA and CDR2 SQIVND (reference sequence). Trimming at V came to 4 bases and at J to 7 bases, leaving 5 bases not matched to a gene. CDR3 coding DNA: TGTGCCAGTAGTAAGACTAGCGGGATCGCGACCCAGTACTTC. Translating gives CASSKTSGIATQYF. The full variable domain, its missing parts supplied by reference TRBV19 and TRBJ2-5, is DGGITQSPKYLFRKEGQNVTLSCEQNLNHDAMYWYRQDPGQGLRLIYYSQIVNDFQKGDIAEGYSVSREKKESFPLTVTSAQKNPTAFYLCASSKTSGIATQYFGPGTRLLVL.

This clonotype was found many times. V and J are TRBV28 and TRBJ2-5; tentatively, D is TRBD1 (6 bases). This CDR3 region has 19 residues. CDR1 MDHEN and CDR2 SYDVKM come from the germline V gene. Deletions cut 5 bases from V and 3 bases from J, with 28 bases between. The CDR3 DNA sequence: TGTGCCAGCAGTCAGCGGACCTACAGAACGGACAGTGAAAAAGAGACCCAGTACTTC. Residues: CASSQRTYRTDSEKETQYF. Full variable domain (remainder filled in from reference TRBV28 and TRBJ2-5): DVKVTQSSRYLVKRTGEKVFLECVQDMDHENMFWYRQDPGLGLRLIYFSYDVKMKEKGDIPEGYSVSREKKERFSLILESASTNQTSMYLCASSQRTYRTDSEKETQYFGPGTRLLVL.

Turning to this clonotype: The junction departs from the called germline gene at one end, perhaps through a read error. The chain employs TRBV6-2 or TRBV6-3 and TRBJ2-2; D may be TRBD2 (6 bases). The CDR3 is 14 amino acids. Per germline, CDR1 MNHEY and CDR2 SVGEGT. For the CDR3, the DNA is TGTGCCAGCAGTTATAGCATGAACACCGGGGGGCTGTTTTTT. Translating gives CASSYSMNTGGLFF.

This clonotype was observed a few times. The V and J genes are TRBV7-6 and TRBJ2-2; 10 bases match TRBD2. V lost 4 bases, J lost 1 base, and 3 bases stayed unmatched. There are 16 residues in the CDR3. Germline V gene data show CDR1 as SGHVS and CDR2 as FNYEAQ. CDR3 loop: CASSSLAGENTGELFF. DNA of the CDR3: TGTGCCAGCAGCTCCCTAGCGGGGGAGAACACCGGGGAGCTGTTTTTT.

This clonotype was observed at least ten times. The J gene is TRBJ2-3, the V gene TRBV10-3, with no clear D. Germline lookup yields CDR1 ENHRY and CDR2 SYGVKD. This CDR3 is 16 amino acids long. The germline V and J ends were trimmed by 0 bases and 0 bases, with 10 bases remaining between them. In DNA, the CDR3 is TGTGCCATCAGTGAGTCGTTAACAGCTAGCACAGATACGCAGTATTTT. This codes for CAISESLTASTDTQYF.

This clonotype was observed a few times. This could be a read error, since a much larger clone is one nucleotide away. The V and J genes are TRBV6-6 and TRBJ2-4, with D perhaps TRBD2 (6 bases). In germline, CDR1 is MNHNY, CDR2 SVGAGI (reference sequence). There are 16 residues in the CDR3. CDR3 residues: CAGSRRDSTAKNIQYF. The CDR3 DNA reads as TGTGCCGGCAGCCGCCGGGACTCAACAGCCAAAAACATTCAGTACTTC.

This clonotype was detected many times. The genes are TRBV4-1 and TRBJ1-1, with no clear D. CDR1 MGHRA and CDR2 YSYEKL come from the germline V gene. Trimming stripped 0 bases from V and 0 bases from J, with 5 bases between. CDR3 length: 14 residues. The CDR3 protein is CASSQDRLNTEAFF. As DNA, the CDR3 is TGCGCCAGCAGCCAAGACAGGTTGAACACTGAAGCTTTCTTT.

About this clonotype: Just one base apart from a much larger clone, this may be a read error. The CDR3 DNA is TGCAGTGCTAGAGATTGGAGGCGCAGGGAGAGCTCCTACGAGCAGTACTTC. Amino acids: CSARDWRRRESSYEQYF. This rearrangement joins TRBV20-1 to TRBJ2-7, with D possibly called TRBD1 or TRBD2 (5 bases each). From germline, CDR1 is DFQATT and CDR2 SNEGSKA (reference sequence). V lost 0 bases and J lost 0, with 18 bases in between. CDR3 length: 17 residues.

V and J are TRBV20-1 and TRBJ2-1; 10 bases align to TRBD2. The trim removed 0 bases at V and 5 bases at J, leaving 4 bases unmatched. The CDR3 spans 15 residues. Germline loops: CDR1 DFQATT, CDR2 SNEGSKA (reference sequence). CDR3 loop: CSARDALAGNNEQFF. CDR3 nucleotide sequence: TGCAGTGCTAGAGATGCACTAGCGGGAAACAATGAGCAGTTCTTC.

For this clonotype: With a much larger clone just one base away, this may be a read error. This likely comes from a read error, as the CDR3 has no conserved phenylalanine or tryptophan at its end. The V call is TRBV29-1, the J call TRBJ2-7; D is perhaps TRBD1 (5 bases). The CDR3 sequence is 16 residues long. Trimming took 6 bases from V and 2 from J, leaving 23 bases between them. Germline CDR1 SQVTM, CDR2 ANQGSEA. The CDR3 reads CSVETEGVAVPYEQYS. The CDR3 DNA reads as TGCAGCGTCGAAACGGAAGGGGTGGCAGTCCCCTACGAGCAGTACTCC.

The genes are TRBV27 and TRBJ2-1, with 7 bases lining up with TRBD2. Germline loops: CDR1 MNHEY, CDR2 SMNVEV (reference sequence). There are 16 residues in the CDR3. V trimming: 3 bases; J trimming: 7 bases; junction bases outside the gene matches: 12. This chain's CDR3 is CASSFGGREVWNEQFF. The DNA of the CDR3 is TGTGCCAGCAGTTTCGGGGGACGGGAGGTTTGGAATGAGCAGTTCTTC.

There are many counts of this clonotype. The chain carries TRBV7-6 and TRBJ2-3; TRBD2 is a possible D gene (5 bases). The CDR3 is 15 amino acids. Between the trimmed V and J ends, which lost 0 bases and 6 bases, there was a span of 13 bases. Germline V gives CDR1 SGHVS, CDR2 FNYEAQ. In DNA, the CDR3 is TGTGCCAGCAGCTTAGCCGGGATGATGATGGATACGCAGTATTTT. Protein product: CASSLAGMMMDTQYF.

Notes on this clonotype: The conserved phenylalanine or tryptophan is not found at the CDR3 terminus, so this likely reflects a read error. The rearrangement uses TRBV7-9 and TRBJ1-5; D is perhaps TRBD1 (5 bases). The CDR3 is 15 amino acids. The germline V gene has CDR1 SEHNR and CDR2 FQNEAQ (reference sequence). V lost 0 bases and J 2 bases, leaving 8 bases between the germline ends. CDR3 bases: TGTGCCAGCAGCTTAGCGGGGACCGGCAATCAGCCCCAGCATTCT. This translates into CASSLAGTGNQPQHS.

In this sample, this clonotype turned up a few times. A clone one base away is much larger, so this may be a read error. Because the CDR3 is missing its conserved closing phenylalanine or tryptophan, this is likely a read error. This rearrangement joins TRBV6-5 to TRBJ2-7, with D possibly being TRBD1 or TRBD2 (5 bases each). The CDR3 totals 12 residues. Germline V CDR1 and CDR2: MNHEY, SVGAGI. Trimming took 6 bases from V and 6 from J, leaving 12 bases between them. CDR3 residues: CASSPGPLEQYS. CDR3 DNA: TGTGCCAGCAGCCCGGGACCTCTCGAGCAGTACTCC.

Turning to this clonotype: This sequence may be a read error, since a much larger clone differs from it by one base. The V and J genes are TRBV10-3 and TRBJ2-7, with D possibly TRBD1 on 5 matching bases. CDR3 length: 11 residues. The germline CDR1 and CDR2 sequences are ENHRY and SYGVKD. The CDR3 loop reads CATSDSDEQYF. Here the CDR3 DNA reads TGTGCCACCAGTGACAGTGACGAGCAGTACTTC.